This T cell receptor beta chain was obtained from a study of metastatic and nonmetastatic thyroid tumors. On the study more broadly: For malignant and benign thyroid patients, tumor or nodule tissue and blood were the sources whose repertoires were compared.

Per the authors' pipeline: Clinicopathological groups differed in CDR3, with these differences serving to build a distant-metastasis classifier for papillary thyroid cancer. MiXCR reprocessed the PCR reads for TCRdb. TCRdb, not the original authors, processed these V and J calls. The repertoire holds more than 25,000 clones, with 11% as singletons. This clone was detected many times. Thyroid surgery had not been preceded by any treatment in any patient. This CDR3 region has 15 residues. Germline V gene data show CDR1 as LNHDA and CDR2 as SQIVND (reference sequence). Trimming took 3 bases from V and 0 from J; bases not matched to a gene: 3.

The chain uses TRBV19 and TRBJ2-7; TRBD1 agrees at 9 bases. The sample was blood. This sequence was found in a female donor with papillary thyroid cancer or a benign thyroid nodule (not recorded which). Some clones in this sample may be carry-over from other donors' samples. DNA of the CDR3: TGTGCCAGTAGTATTGGGACAGGGAACTCCTACGAGCAGTACTTC. This codes for CASSIGTGNSYEQYF.